The entry below describes one T cell receptor (beta chain). Mismatch with germline at one junction end may stem from a read error. This record belongs to a study of blood T cell repertoires in COVID-19. Germline V gives CDR1 SEHNR, CDR2 FQNEAQ (reference sequence). The CDR3 is 17 amino acids. Assay: immunoSEQ multiplex PCR; the TCRdb copy retains only in-frame clones and omits some. The table has a few hundred thousand clones, less than 90% seen once; the top ten hold approximately 3.3%. The chain combines TRBV7-9 with TRBJ2-1; 8 nucleotides match TRBD1. The origin of this receptor is a woman in her forties or fifties in a cohort exposed to, infected with or recovered from COVID-19 (not recorded which). The sequenced sample was PBMCs or T cells enriched from blood (not recorded which). CDR3 DNA sequence: TGTGCCAGCAGCCCCCTAATGGGAGCAGGGGGCTACTATGAGCAGTTCTTC. This gives the protein CASSPLMGAGGYYEQFF.